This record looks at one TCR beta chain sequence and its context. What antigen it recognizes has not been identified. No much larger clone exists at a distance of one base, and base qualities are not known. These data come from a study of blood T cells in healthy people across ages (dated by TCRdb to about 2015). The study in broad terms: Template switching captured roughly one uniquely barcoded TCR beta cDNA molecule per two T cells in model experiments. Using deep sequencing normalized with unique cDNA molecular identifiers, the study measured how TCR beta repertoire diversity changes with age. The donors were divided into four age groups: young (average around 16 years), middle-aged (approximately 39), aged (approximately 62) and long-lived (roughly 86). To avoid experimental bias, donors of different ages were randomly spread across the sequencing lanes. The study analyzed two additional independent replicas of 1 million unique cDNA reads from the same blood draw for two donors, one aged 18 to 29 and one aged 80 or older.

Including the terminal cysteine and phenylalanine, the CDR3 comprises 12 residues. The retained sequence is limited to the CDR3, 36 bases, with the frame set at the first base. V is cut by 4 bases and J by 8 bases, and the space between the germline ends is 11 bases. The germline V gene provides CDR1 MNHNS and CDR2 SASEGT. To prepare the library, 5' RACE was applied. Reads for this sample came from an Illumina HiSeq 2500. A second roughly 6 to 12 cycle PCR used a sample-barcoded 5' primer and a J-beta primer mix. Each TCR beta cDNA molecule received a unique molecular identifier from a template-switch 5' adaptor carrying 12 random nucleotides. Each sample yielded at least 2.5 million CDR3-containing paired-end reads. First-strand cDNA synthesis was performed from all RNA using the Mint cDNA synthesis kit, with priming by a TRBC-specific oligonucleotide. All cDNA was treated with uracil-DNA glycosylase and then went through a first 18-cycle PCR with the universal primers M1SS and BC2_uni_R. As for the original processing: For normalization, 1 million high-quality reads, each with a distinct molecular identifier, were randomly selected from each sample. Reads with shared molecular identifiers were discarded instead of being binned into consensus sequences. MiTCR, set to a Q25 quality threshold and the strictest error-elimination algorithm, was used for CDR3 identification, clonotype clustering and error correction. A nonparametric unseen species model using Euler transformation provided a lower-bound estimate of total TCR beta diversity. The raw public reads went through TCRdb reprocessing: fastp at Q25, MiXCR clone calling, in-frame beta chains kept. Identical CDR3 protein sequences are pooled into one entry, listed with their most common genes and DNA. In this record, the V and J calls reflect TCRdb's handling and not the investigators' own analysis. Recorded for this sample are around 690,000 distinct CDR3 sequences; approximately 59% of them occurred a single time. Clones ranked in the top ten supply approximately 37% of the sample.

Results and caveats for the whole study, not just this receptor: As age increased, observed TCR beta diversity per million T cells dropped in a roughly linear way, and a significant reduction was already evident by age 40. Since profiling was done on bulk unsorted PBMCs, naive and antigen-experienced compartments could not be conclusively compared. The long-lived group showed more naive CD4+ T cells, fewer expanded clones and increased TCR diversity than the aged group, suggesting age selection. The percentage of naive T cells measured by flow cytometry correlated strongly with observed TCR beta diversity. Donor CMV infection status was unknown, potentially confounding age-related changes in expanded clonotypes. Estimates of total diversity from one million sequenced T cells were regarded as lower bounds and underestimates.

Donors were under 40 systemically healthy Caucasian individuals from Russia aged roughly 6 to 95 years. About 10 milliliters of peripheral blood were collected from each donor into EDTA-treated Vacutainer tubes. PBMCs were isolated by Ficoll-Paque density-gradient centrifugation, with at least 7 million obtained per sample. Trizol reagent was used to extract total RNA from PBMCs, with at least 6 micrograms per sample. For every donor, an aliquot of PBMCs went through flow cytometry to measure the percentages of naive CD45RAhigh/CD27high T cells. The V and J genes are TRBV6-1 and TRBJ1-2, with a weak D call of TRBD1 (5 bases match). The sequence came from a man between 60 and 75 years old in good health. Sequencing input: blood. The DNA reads TGTGCCAGCAGTGCCTCCAGGGTGGGCTACACCTTC. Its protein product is CASSASRVGYTF.